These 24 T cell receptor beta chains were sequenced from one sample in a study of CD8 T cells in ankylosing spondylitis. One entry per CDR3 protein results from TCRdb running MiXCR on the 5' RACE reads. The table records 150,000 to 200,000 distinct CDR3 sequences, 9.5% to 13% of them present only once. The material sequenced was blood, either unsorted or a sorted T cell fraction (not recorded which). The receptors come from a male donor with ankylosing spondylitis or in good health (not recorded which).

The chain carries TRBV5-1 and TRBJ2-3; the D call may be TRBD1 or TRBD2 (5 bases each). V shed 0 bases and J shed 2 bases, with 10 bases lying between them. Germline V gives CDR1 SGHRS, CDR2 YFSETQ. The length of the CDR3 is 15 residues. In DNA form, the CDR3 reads TGCGCCAGCAGCTTGGCCGGGGCGGTCACAGATACGCAGTATTTT. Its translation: CASSLAGAVTDTQYF. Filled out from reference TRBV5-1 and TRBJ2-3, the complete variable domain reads KAGVTQTPRYLIKTRGQQVTLSCSPISGHRSVSWYQQTPGQGLQFLFEYFSETQRNKGNFPGRFSGRQFSNSRSEMNVSTLELGDSALYLCASSLAGAVTDTQYFGPGTRLTVL.

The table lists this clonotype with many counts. CDR3 in amino acids: CATSDGVSQPQHF. CDR3 nucleotides: TGTGCCACCAGTGACGGGGTAAGTCAGCCCCAGCATTTT. The chain links TRBV24-1 to TRBJ1-5; D gene unclear. In germline, CDR1 is KGHDR, CDR2 SFDVKD. This CDR3 comprises 13 residues. The V end was cut by 4 bases, the J end by 6 bases, with 9 bases between.

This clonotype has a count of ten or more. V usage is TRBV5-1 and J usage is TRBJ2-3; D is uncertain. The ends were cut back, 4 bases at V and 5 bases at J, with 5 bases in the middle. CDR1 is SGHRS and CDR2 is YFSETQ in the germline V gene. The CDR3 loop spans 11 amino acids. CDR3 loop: CASSREDTQYF. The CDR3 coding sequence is TGCGCCAGCAGCCGCGAAGATACGCAGTATTTT.

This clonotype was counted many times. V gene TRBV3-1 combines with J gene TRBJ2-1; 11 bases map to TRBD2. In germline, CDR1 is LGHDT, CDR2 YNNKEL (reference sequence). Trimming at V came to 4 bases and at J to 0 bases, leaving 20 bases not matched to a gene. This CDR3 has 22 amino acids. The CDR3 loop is CASSPILPPGLAVPISYNEQFF. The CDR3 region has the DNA TGTGCCAGCAGCCCAATCCTCCCCCCGGGACTAGCGGTTCCTATCTCCTACAATGAGCAGTTCTTC.

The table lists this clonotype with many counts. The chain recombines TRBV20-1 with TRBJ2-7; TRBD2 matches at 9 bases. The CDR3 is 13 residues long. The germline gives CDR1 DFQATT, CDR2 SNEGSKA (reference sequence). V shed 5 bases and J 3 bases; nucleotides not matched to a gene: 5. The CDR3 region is CSAENSGSYEQYF. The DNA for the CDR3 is TGCAGTGCTGAGAATAGCGGGAGCTACGAGCAGTACTTC.

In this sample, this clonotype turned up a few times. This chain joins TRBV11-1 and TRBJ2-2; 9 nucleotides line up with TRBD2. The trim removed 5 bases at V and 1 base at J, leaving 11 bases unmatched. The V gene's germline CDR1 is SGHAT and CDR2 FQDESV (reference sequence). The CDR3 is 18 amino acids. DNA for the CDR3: TGTGCCAGCAGCCAGTTGGGGCTAGCGGGGTGGAACACCGGGGAGCTGTTTTTT. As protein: CASSQLGLAGWNTGELFF.

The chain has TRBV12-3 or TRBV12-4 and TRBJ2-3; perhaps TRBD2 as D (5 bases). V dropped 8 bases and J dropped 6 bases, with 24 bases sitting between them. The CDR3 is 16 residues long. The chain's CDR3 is CASELEFHATGDTQYF. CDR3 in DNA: TGTGCCAGCGAGTTGGAGTTCCACGCGACGGGGGATACGCAGTATTTT.

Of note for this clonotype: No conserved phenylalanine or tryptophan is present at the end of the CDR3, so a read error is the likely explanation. The DNA of the CDR3 is TGTGCCAGCAGCTTGGGTACAGGGAAAGAGACCCAGTACCTC. Residues: CASSLGTGKETQYL. The V and J genes are TRBV5-5 and TRBJ2-5; D possibly corresponds to TRBD1 (6 bases). CDR1 and CDR2 from the germline V gene are SGHKS and YYEKEE (reference sequence). Trimming left V 0 bases short and J 3 bases short, with 9 bases between. This CDR3 is built from 14 residues.

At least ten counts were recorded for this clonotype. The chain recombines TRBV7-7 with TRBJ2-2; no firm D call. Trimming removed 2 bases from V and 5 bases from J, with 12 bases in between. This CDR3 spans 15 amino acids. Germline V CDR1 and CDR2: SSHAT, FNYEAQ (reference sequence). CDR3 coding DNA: TGTGCCAGCAGCTTACAGGCAGCCTATACCGGGGAGCTGTTTTTT. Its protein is CASSLQAAYTGELFF.

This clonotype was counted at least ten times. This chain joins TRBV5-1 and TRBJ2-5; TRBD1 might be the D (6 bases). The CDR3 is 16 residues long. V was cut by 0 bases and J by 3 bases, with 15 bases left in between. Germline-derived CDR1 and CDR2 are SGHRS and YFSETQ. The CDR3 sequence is CASSLDLPGDKETQYF. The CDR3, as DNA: TGCGCCAGCAGCTTGGATCTCCCAGGGGATAAAGAGACCCAGTACTTC. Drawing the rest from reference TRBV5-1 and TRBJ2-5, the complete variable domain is KAGVTQTPRYLIKTRGQQVTLSCSPISGHRSVSWYQQTPGQGLQFLFEYFSETQRNKGNFPGRFSGRQFSNSRSEMNVSTLELGDSALYLCASSLDLPGDKETQYFGPGTRLLVL.

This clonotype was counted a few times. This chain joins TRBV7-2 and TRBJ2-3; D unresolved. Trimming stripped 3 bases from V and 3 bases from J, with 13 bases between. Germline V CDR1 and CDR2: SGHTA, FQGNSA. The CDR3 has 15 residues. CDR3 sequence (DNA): TGTGCCAGCAGCTTCCAAATTACCGGGACAGATACGCAGTATTTT. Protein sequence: CASSFQITGTDTQYF.

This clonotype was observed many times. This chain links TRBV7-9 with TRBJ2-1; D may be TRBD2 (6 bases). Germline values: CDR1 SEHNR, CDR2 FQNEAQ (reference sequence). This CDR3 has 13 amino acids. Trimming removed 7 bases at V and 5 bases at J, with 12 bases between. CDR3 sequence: CASTQWGDNEQFF. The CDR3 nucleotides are TGTGCCAGCACTCAGTGGGGGGACAATGAGCAGTTCTTC.

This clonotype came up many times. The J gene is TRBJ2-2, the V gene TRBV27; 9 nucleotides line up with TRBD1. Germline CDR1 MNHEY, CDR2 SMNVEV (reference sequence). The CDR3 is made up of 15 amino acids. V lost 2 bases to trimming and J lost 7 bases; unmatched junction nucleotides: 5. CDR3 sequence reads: CASSLNRGQNGELFF. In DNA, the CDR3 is TGTGCCAGCAGTTTAAACAGGGGGCAAAACGGGGAGCTGTTTTTT.

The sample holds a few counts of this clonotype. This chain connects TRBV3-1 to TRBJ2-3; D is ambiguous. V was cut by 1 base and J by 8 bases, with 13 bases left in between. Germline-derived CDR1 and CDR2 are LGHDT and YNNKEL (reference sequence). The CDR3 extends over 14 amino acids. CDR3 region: CASSQGSGDATQYF. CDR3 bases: TGTGCCAGCAGCCAAGGTTCCGGCGACGCTACGCAGTATTTT.

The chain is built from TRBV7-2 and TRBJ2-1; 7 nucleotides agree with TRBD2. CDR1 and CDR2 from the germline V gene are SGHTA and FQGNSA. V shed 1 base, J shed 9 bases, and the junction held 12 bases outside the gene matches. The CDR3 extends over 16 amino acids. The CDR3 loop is CASSLVTSGGGVEQFF. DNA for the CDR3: TGTGCCAGCAGCTTAGTGACTTCGGGAGGTGGAGTTGAGCAGTTCTTC.

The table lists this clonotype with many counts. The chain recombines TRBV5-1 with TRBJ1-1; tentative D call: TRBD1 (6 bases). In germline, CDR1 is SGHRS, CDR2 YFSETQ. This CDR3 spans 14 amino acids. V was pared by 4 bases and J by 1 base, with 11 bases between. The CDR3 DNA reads TGCGCCAGCAGCGGCCCGACAGGGAACACTGAAGCTTTCTTT. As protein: CASSGPTGNTEAFF.

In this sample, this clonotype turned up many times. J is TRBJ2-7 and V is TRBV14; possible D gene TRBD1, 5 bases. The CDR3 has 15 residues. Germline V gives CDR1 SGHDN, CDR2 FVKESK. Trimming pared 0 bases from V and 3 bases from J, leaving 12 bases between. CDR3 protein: CASSQEWSGFYEQYF. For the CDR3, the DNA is TGTGCCAGCAGCCAAGAGTGGTCAGGGTTCTACGAGCAGTACTTC.

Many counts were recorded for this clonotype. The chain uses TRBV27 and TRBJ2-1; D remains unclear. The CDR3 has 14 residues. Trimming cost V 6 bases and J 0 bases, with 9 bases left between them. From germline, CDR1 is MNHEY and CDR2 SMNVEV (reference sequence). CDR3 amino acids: CASRARASYNEQFF. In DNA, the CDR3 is TGTGCCAGCAGAGCCCGGGCCTCCTACAATGAGCAGTTCTTC.

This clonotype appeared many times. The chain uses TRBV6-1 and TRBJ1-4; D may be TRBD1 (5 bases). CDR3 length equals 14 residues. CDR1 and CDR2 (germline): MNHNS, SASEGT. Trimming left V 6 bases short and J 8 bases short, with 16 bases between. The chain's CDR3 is CASSFWGSEEKLFF. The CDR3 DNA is TGTGCCAGCAGCTTCTGGGGGTCTGAAGAAAAACTGTTTTTT.

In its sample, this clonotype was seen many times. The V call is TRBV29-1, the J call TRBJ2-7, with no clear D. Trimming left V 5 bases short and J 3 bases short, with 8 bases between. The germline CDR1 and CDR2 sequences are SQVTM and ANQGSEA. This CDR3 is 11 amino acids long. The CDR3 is CSVLTDYEQYF. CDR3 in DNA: TGCAGCGTTCTGACGGACTACGAGCAGTACTTC.

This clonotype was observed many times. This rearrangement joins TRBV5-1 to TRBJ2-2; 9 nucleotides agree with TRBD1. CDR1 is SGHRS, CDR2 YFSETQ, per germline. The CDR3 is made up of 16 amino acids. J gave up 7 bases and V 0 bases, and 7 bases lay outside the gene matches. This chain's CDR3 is CASSLDGQGMNGELFF. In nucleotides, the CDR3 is TGCGCCAGCAGCTTGGATGGACAGGGGATGAACGGGGAGCTGTTTTTT. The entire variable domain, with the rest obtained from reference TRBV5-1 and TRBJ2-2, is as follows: KAGVTQTPRYLIKTRGQQVTLSCSPISGHRSVSWYQQTPGQGLQFLFEYFSETQRNKGNFPGRFSGRQFSNSRSEMNVSTLELGDSALYLCASSLDGQGMNGELFFGEGSRLTVL.

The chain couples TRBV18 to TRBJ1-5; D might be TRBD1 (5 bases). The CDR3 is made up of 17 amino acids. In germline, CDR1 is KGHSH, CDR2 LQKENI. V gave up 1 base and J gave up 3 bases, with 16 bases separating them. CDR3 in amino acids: CASSPRQNRPANQPQHF. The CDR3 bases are TGTGCCAGCTCACCACGACAGAATAGACCGGCCAATCAGCCCCAGCATTTT.

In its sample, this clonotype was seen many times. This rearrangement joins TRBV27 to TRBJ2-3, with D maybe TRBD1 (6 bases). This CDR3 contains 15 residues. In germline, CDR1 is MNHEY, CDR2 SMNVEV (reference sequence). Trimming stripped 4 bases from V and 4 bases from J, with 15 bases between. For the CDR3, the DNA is TGTGCCAGCAGTTCGGGACATGGTATTGCAGATACGCAGTATTTT. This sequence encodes CASSSGHGIADTQYF.

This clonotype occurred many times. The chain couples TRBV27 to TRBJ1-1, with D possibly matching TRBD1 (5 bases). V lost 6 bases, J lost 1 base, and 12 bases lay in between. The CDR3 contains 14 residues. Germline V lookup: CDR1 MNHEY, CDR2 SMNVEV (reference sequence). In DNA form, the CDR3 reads TGTGCCAGCAGCCGTCACGGGGGGAACACTGAAGCTTTCTTT. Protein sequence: CASSRHGGNTEAFF.